This TCR beta chain stems from a study of a mutant IDH1 vaccine in newly diagnosed glioma. Study information: The initiation of vaccination occurred 4-6 weeks after radiotherapy alone, or with temozolomide cycles. Patients had received radiotherapy, temozolomide, or both previously, most receiving both. Findings and caveats of the study: Pseudoprogression looked unconnected to shifts in top peripheral T cell clonotypes.

Assay used: immunoSEQ multiplex PCR; TCRdb lists only in-frame clones, some missing. The sample lists around 40,000 clones, about four fifths occurring once. Indicated time point: week 11, during vaccination. Each dose delivered 300 ug of mutant IDH1 20-mer peptide subcutaneously with imiquimod. CDR1 is SGHNT, CDR2 YYREEE, per germline (reference sequence). V dropped 6 bases and J dropped 7 bases, with 20 bases sitting between them. The CDR3 length is 15 residues. Of note for this clone: Its antigen is undetermined.

Sequenced here: PBMCs, sampled from a glioma patient whose treatment included an IDH1 peptide vaccine. The genes are TRBV5-4 and TRBJ2-1; tentative D call: TRBD2 (6 bases). The TCR originated in a middle-aged man with glioma. The CDR3 DNA sequence: TGTGCCAGCAACTCCGGGACTCGAAGTTCGAATGAGCAGTTCTTC. Translated: CASNSGTRSSNEQFF.